Listed below are T cell receptor beta chains from one sample, sequenced in a study of vaccination and CD4 T cells after COVID-19. For these TCRs, the target antigens are not known. TCRdb called the PCR reads again in MiXCR, with one record for every CDR3 protein. The table has some 14,000 distinct CDR3 sequences, about 30% seen once. Material for sequencing was CD4+ T cells from blood, cultured in vitro. These receptors all stem from a human donor who had recovered from COVID-19. The CDR3 runs from the conserved cysteine through the conserved F or W.

J gene | V gene | CDR3 protein
TRBJ1-1 | TRBV5-1 | CASSENQGLNTEAFF
TRBJ2-1 | TRBV6-1 | CASRAGTDFVNEQFF
TRBJ2-2 | TRBV4-2 | CASSQVQTANTNTGELFF
TRBJ2-5 | TRBV20-1 | CSGREEETQYF
TRBJ2-3 | TRBV27 | CASSFIQTSGSTDTQYF
TRBJ2-5 | TRBV7-9 | CAFREDSRETQYF
TRBJ2-1 | TRBV20-1 | CSASKRGKVYNEQFF
TRBJ2-1 | TRBV19 | CASSIGTSGRYRNEQFF
TRBJ2-1 | TRBV6-2/TRBV6-3 | CASSSWTSANEQFF
TRBJ2-2 | TRBV19 | CASTQPLAGTGELFF
TRBJ1-5 | TRBV6-5 | CASSYPPLRLSGNQPQHF
TRBJ2-2 | TRBV5-4 | CASSFTSGPNTGELFF
TRBJ1-1 | TRBV7-8 | CASSPSGTTNTEAFF
TRBJ1-2 | TRBV7-2 | CASSLATPGQTNYGYTF
TRBJ1-5 | TRBV2 | CASSAGSGSNQPQHF
TRBJ1-1 | TRBV6-5 | CASSYQGDTEAFF
TRBJ2-3 | TRBV27 | CASSHRGTAGADTQYF
TRBJ2-3 | TRBV15 | CATSRDLGDTQYF
TRBJ2-2 | TRBV18 | CASSETRAGNTGELFF
TRBJ2-5 | TRBV24-1 | CATSLGGDRLQETQYF
TRBJ1-2 | TRBV5-5 | CASSGTRNYGYTF
TRBJ1-5 | TRBV6-4 | CASSDYEWGRNQPQHF
TRBJ2-3 | TRBV27 | CASRFVGTSGTDTQYF
TRBJ2-1 | TRBV9 | CASSVATSVSYNEQFF
TRBJ2-7 | TRBV19 | CASSILFGGYEQYF
TRBJ1-5 | TRBV28 | CASRRRDRVNQPQHF
TRBJ2-3 | TRBV6-2/TRBV6-3 | CASSYPTSGILLGNTDTQYF
TRBJ1-1 | TRBV5-1 | CASSLQGWRGAFF
TRBJ2-7 | TRBV15 | CATSRVRGSGYEQYF
TRBJ2-1 | TRBV5-4 | CASSHPGLAGGEQFF
TRBJ2-2 | TRBV24-1 | CATSGTSTGELFF
TRBJ2-2 | TRBV20-1 | CSARGSDRRELFF
TRBJ2-3 | TRBV6-1 | CASTRQASGLDTQYF
TRBJ1-2 | TRBV2 | CASRGRGYGYTF
TRBJ1-5 | TRBV7-2 | CASSLDSQPQHF
TRBJ2-3 | TRBV7-2 | CASSLTSTSTDTQYF
TRBJ2-5 | TRBV6-1 | CASSEQGDRVETQYF
TRBJ1-2 | TRBV7-2 | CASSMTVPYGYTF
TRBJ2-7 | TRBV6-1 | CATLDRGYEQYF
TRBJ1-5 | TRBV19 | CASSMALGIYSNQPQHF
TRBJ1-6 | TRBV20-1 | CSASRETELDSPLHF
TRBJ2-1 | TRBV7-8 | CASSSPRAGVYNEQFF
TRBJ2-5 | TRBV5-5 | CASSLHRSQETQYF
TRBJ2-1 | TRBV25-1 | CARKDRASGSEQFF
TRBJ1-1 | TRBV10-3 | CAISEEPGGNTEAFF
TRBJ2-7 | TRBV6-1 | CASSPETGGSYEQYF
TRBJ2-7 | TRBV12-3/TRBV12-4 | CASSPSGGEQYF
TRBJ2-4 | TRBV6-1 | CASRTNWAGISGIQYF
TRBJ2-7 | TRBV21-1 | CASSKPVIRDRASYEQYF
TRBJ1-1 | TRBV5-8 | CASRPRGITEAFF
TRBJ2-5 | TRBV19 | CASKETGETQYF
TRBJ2-6 | TRBV23-1 | CASGSFHPPGANVLTF